Presented here are 24 T cell receptor beta chains from one specimen sequenced in a study of blood T cell repertoires in COVID-19. Here immunoSEQ multiplex PCR was the method, and the copy in TCRdb shows in-frame clones only, minus some. The sample includes roughly 280,000 clones, 87% seen only once; the top ten take around 2.2%. Sequencing input: peripheral blood. These receptors were obtained from a woman in her forties or fifties who had recovered from COVID-19.

The CDR3 coding sequence is TGTGCCAGCAGCTTTGGACAGGGTGAAGCTTTCTTT. Translation: CASSFGQGEAFF. V usage is TRBV3-1 (or the pseudogene TRBV3-2) and J usage is TRBJ1-1, with TRBD1 matching 8 bases. Germline CDR1 LGHDT, CDR2 YNNKEL (reference sequence). With V trimmed by 5 bases and J by 7 bases, 3 bases remained unmatched. The CDR3 runs 12 residues.

The rearrangement links TRBV28 to TRBJ2-6; possible D gene TRBD1, 5 bases. The CDR3 length is 15 residues. Trimming cost V 6 bases and J 2 bases, with 11 bases left between them. Per germline, CDR1 MDHEN and CDR2 SYDVKM. In DNA form, the CDR3 reads TGTGCCAGCAGGCGGACAAGCCCTGGGGCCAACGTCCTGACTTTC. As protein: CASRRTSPGANVLTF.

This clone was seen a single time. V gene TRBV28 combines with J gene TRBJ1-5; weak D call: TRBD1 (5 bases). This CDR3 is 14 amino acids long. V was trimmed by 2 bases and J by 6 bases, leaving 11 bases between them. Germline CDR1 MDHEN, CDR2 SYDVKM. CDR3: CASSLQGNRQPQHF. The CDR3 DNA is TGTGCCAGCAGTTTACAGGGAAACCGTCAGCCCCAGCATTTT.

The chain combines TRBV21-1 with TRBJ1-2; the D segment call TRBD1 is taken from the table without a DNA check. TRBV21-1 has pseudogene status. This CDR3 is built from 14 residues. CDR3 nucleotides: TGTGCCAGCAGCAAAAGGACAGGGGCCTATGGCTACACCTTC. Its protein product is CASSKRTGAYGYTF.

The chain employs TRBV2 and TRBJ1-4, with TRBD1 identical over 9 bases. Germline V gene lookup returns CDR1 SNHLY and CDR2 FYNNEI. The CDR3 loop spans 13 amino acids. Trimming removed 7 bases from V and 7 bases from J; junction bases left unmatched: 4. The CDR3 DNA sequence: TGTGCCAGCATACAGGGGGCCGCTGAAAAACTGTTTTTT. Residues: CASIQGAAEKLFF.

The rearrangement links TRBV5-1 to TRBJ2-4; 7 bases match TRBD1. Trimming took 4 bases from V and 7 from J; bases not matched to a gene: 11. The V gene's germline CDR1 is SGHRS and CDR2 YFSETQ. The CDR3 extends over 15 amino acids. CDR3 in DNA: TGCGCCAGCAGCAAAATTACAGGGGCCGGGAACATTCAGTACTTC. It codes for CASSKITGAGNIQYF.

The genes are TRBV30 and TRBJ1-3; D is unresolved. Germline assignment: CDR1 GTSNPN and CDR2 SVGIG (reference sequence). The CDR3 totals 15 residues. The V gene lost 2 bases and the J gene lost 0 bases, with 11 bases spanning the gap. The chain's CDR3 is CAWSSWEYSGNTIYF. The CDR3 DNA sequence: TGTGCCTGGAGTAGTTGGGAGTACTCTGGAAACACCATATATTTT.

The chain recombines TRBV2 with TRBJ2-3; the D is unclear. V gave up 8 bases and J gave up 5 bases, with 11 bases separating them. The CDR3 length is 12 residues. Germline CDR1 SNHLY, CDR2 FYNNEI. CDR3 bases: TGTGCCAGCCGACTCCTTATAGATACGCAGTATTTT. Protein: CASRLLIDTQYF. Together with reference TRBV2 and TRBJ2-3, the CDR3 gives the full variable domain: EPEVTQTPSHQVTQMGQEVILRCVPISNHLYFYWYRQILGQKVEFLVSFYNNEISEKSEIFDDQFSVERPDGSNFTLKIRSTKLEDSAMYFCASRLLIDTQYFGPGTRLTVL.

The chain carries TRBV19 and TRBJ1-2; TRBD1 matches 12 bases. The V gene's germline CDR1 is LNHDA and CDR2 SQIVND (reference sequence). J lost 9 bases, V lost 1 base, and 3 bases had no gene match. The CDR3 extends over 14 amino acids. CDR3 sequence: CASSIAGTGGSYTF. For the CDR3, the DNA is TGTGCCAGTAGTATAGCCGGGACAGGGGGCAGCTACACCTTC.

The table lists this clone with a count of one. V gene TRBV9 combines with J gene TRBJ1-1, with a tentative D call TRBD1 (5 bases). Trimming left V 0 bases short and J 1 base short, with 10 bases between. The V gene's germline CDR1 is SGDLS and CDR2 YYNGEE. The CDR3 loop spans 15 amino acids. The CDR3 protein is CASSVDPDRNTEAFF. As DNA, the CDR3 is TGTGCCAGCAGCGTAGACCCAGACAGGAACACTGAAGCTTTCTTT.

V gene TRBV4-3 combines with J gene TRBJ1-1; tentatively, D is TRBD1 (5 bases). From germline, CDR1 is LGHNA and CDR2 YSLEER. V lost 0 bases to trimming and J lost 0 bases, with 14 bases between them. The CDR3 covers 17 residues. The CDR3 is CASSQDGAGFMNTEAFF. The CDR3 DNA reads TGCGCCAGCAGCCAAGATGGGGCGGGGTTCATGAACACTGAAGCTTTCTTT.

The rearrangement joins TRBV24-1 to TRBJ2-2, with D maybe TRBD2 (6 bases). Trimming pared 1 base from V and 5 bases from J, leaving 19 bases between. CDR3 length: 18 amino acids. Germline CDR1 and CDR2: KGHDR and SFDVKD. The CDR3 region has the DNA TGTGCCACCAGTGATTTAGGAGATTTCAGGGCGGGAACCGGGGAGCTGTTTTTT. The encoded protein is CATSDLGDFRAGTGELFF.

The chain combines TRBV28 with TRBJ1-3; no reliable D call. Trimming cost V 5 bases and J 4 bases, with 6 bases left between them. CDR3 size: 12 residues. CDR1 is MDHEN and CDR2 is SYDVKM in the germline V gene. The CDR3 DNA sequence: TGTGCCAGCAGTGAACAGGGAAACACCATATATTTT. It is translated as CASSEQGNTIYF.

The rearrangement joins TRBV9 to TRBJ1-6; 10 bases match TRBD1. The CDR3 extends over 14 amino acids. Germline CDR1 and CDR2: SGDLS and YYNGEE. Trimming removed 3 bases from V and 10 bases from J; junction bases left unmatched: 4. CDR3 in amino acids: CASSDGTGVSPLHF. The CDR3 DNA is TGTGCCAGCAGCGACGGGACAGGGGTGTCACCCCTCCACTTT.

This clone turned up a few times. The J gene is TRBJ2-5, the V gene TRBV5-4, with unresolved D. CDR3 length: 14 residues. The germline V gene encodes CDR1 SGHNT and CDR2 YYREEE (reference sequence). V was clipped by 4 bases and J by 2 bases, with 12 bases between them. The CDR3 nucleotides read TGTGCCAGCAGCCCAGGATCCCGTCAAGAGACCCAGTACTTC. Protein product: CASSPGSRQETQYF. The full variable domain, its missing parts supplied by reference TRBV5-4 and TRBJ2-5, is ETGVTQSPTHLIKTRGQQVTLRCSSQSGHNTVSWYQQALGQGPQFIFQYYREEENGRGNFPPRFSGLQFPNYSSELNVNALELDDSALYLCASSPGSRQETQYFGPGTRLLVL.

The J gene is TRBJ2-7, the V gene TRBV19; TRBD1 might be the D (6 bases). From germline, CDR1 is LNHDA and CDR2 SQIVND (reference sequence). This CDR3 is 14 amino acids long. The V gene lost 3 bases and the J gene lost 7 bases, with 16 bases spanning the gap. Here the CDR3 DNA reads TGTGCCAGTAGTATGGGAGCCGGGACAAGGGAGCAGTACTTC. As protein: CASSMGAGTREQYF. Full variable domain (remainder filled in from reference TRBV19 and TRBJ2-7): DGGITQSPKYLFRKEGQNVTLSCEQNLNHDAMYWYRQDPGQGLRLIYYSQIVNDFQKGDIAEGYSVSREKKESFPLTVTSAQKNPTAFYLCASSMGAGTREQYFGPGTRLTVT.

The rearrangement uses TRBV6-6 and TRBJ2-1, with D tentatively TRBD1 (6 bases). The V end lost 2 bases, the J end lost 9 bases, and 20 bases lay between the germline ends. CDR3 length: 16 residues. CDR1 is MNHNY and CDR2 is SVGAGI in the germline V gene (reference sequence). CDR3 in amino acids: CASSYGTRVGRSEQFF. CDR3 sequence (DNA): TGTGCCAGCAGTTACGGGACAAGGGTAGGCCGGAGTGAGCAGTTCTTC.

The chain combines TRBV19 with TRBJ2-1; possibly TRBD2 for D (6 bases). This CDR3 is 16 amino acids long. V shed 3 bases and J shed 6 bases, with 18 bases lying between them. Germline assignment: CDR1 LNHDA and CDR2 SQIVND (reference sequence). CDR3 nucleotides: TGTGCCAGTAGTATGGCGTGGCTAGCGCTACGCAATGAGCAGTTCTTC. As protein: CASSMAWLALRNEQFF.

The J gene is TRBJ1-6, the V gene TRBV19, with 9 bases aligning to TRBD1. This CDR3 spans 16 amino acids. Germline CDR1 is LNHDA and CDR2 is SQIVND (reference sequence). The junction had 6 bases not matched to a gene; V was cut back by 4 bases and J by 5 bases. CDR3 in amino acids: CASSRPGQGHNSPLHF. The CDR3 region has the DNA TGTGCCAGTAGTAGGCCGGGACAGGGCCATAATTCACCCCTCCACTTT.

This CDR3 reads CASTDRGDTEAFF. The CDR3 DNA is TGTGCCAGTACCGACAGGGGGGACACTGAAGCTTTCTTT. The chain has TRBV19 and TRBJ1-1; 9 positions match TRBD1. This CDR3 is built from 13 residues. The junction had 3 bases not matched to a gene; V was cut back by 7 bases and J by 3 bases. The germline gives CDR1 LNHDA, CDR2 SQIVND (reference sequence).

The chain links TRBV3-1 (or the pseudogene TRBV3-2) to TRBJ2-1, with TRBD2 matching 15 bases. CDR1 is LGHDT, CDR2 YNNKEL, per germline (reference sequence). The CDR3 extends over 15 amino acids. V was pared by 4 bases and J by 10 bases, with 5 bases of the junction left unmatched. CDR3 nucleotide sequence: TGTGCCAGCAGCCGGACTAGCGGGGGGGCCGGGGAGCAGTTCTTC. Translating gives CASSRTSGGAGEQFF.

V and J are TRBV28 and TRBJ1-4, with 8 bases aligning to TRBD1. CDR1 is MDHEN and CDR2 is SYDVKM in the germline V gene. The CDR3 runs to 15 residues. V trimming: 3 bases; J trimming: 7 bases; junction bases outside the gene matches: 7. Here the CDR3 DNA reads TGTGCCAGCAGTTTTAGGGCAGGGGGCCGTGAAAAACTGTTTTTT. Protein: CASSFRAGGREKLFF.

The rearrangement joins TRBV7-2 to TRBJ2-5; 11 nucleotides agree with TRBD2. V gave up 5 bases and J gave up 2 bases; unmatched junction bases: 4. The CDR3 is 15 residues long. CDR1 is SGHTA, CDR2 FQGNSA, per germline. The CDR3 bases are TGTGCCAGCAGCACCTGGACTAGCGGGCAAGAGACCCAGTACTTC. Translated: CASSTWTSGQETQYF.

Worth noting for this clone: Other DNA sequences in this sample translate to the same CDR3. The chain employs TRBV29-1 and TRBJ2-2, with D possibly being TRBD2 (7 bases). The V gene's germline CDR1 is SQVTM and CDR2 ANQGSEA. CDR3 size: 11 residues. The chain's CDR3 is CSGGRTGELFF. As DNA, the CDR3 is TGCTCGGGGGGCAGAACCGGGGAGCTGTTTTTT.